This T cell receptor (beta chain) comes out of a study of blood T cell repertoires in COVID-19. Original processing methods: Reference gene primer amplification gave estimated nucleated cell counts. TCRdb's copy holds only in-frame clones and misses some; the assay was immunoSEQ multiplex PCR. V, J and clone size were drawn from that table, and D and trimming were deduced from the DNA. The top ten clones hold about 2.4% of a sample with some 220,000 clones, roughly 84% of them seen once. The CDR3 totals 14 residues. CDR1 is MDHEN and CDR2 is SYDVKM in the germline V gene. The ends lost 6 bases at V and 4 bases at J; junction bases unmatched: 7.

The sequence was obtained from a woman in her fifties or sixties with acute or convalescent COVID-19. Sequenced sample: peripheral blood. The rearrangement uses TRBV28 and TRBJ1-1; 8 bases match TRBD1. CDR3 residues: CASSPSGTGTEAFF. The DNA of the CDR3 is TGTGCCAGCAGCCCCTCAGGGACAGGCACTGAAGCTTTCTTT.